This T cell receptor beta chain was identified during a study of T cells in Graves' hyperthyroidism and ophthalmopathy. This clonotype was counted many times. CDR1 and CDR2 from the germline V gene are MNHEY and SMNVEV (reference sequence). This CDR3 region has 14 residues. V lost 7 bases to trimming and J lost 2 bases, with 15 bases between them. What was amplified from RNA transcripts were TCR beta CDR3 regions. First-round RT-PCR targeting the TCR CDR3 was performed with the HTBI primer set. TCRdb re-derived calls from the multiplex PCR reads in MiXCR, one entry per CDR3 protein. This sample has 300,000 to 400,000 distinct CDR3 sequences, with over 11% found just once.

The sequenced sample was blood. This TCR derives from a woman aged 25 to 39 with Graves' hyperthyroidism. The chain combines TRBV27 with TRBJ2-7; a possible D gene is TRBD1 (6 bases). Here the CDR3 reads CASTAPGHPYEQYF. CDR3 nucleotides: TGTGCCAGCACTGCCCCGGGACACCCCTACGAGCAGTACTTC.